The 5 T cell receptor beta chains given below trace back to one sample, sequenced in a study of a mutant IDH1 vaccine in newly diagnosed glioma. Generated by immunoSEQ multiplex PCR, the TCRdb table keeps only in-frame clones and is missing some. The sample records 70,000 to 100,000 clones, roughly 90% being singletons. Time point denoted: week 5, during vaccination. Doses of 300 ug of mutant IDH1 20-mer peptide were given with topical imiquimod. The antigens of these receptors remain unknown. The sample consisted of PBMCs, taken from a glioma patient whose treatment included an IDH1 peptide vaccine. Receptor source: a woman in her forties or fifties with glioma.

The V gene is TRBV2, the J gene TRBJ2-2; maybe TRBD1 (7 bases). Trimming took off 10 bases at V and 1 base at J, with 16 bases between the two ends. The CDR3 has 15 amino acids. Germline assignment: CDR1 SNHLY and CDR2 FYNNEI. The chain's CDR3 is CATLGGGENTGELFF. CDR3 in DNA: TGTGCCACCCTAGGAGGGGGCGAGAACACCGGGGAGCTGTTTTTT. Together with reference TRBV2 and TRBJ2-2, the CDR3 gives the full variable domain: EPEVTQTPSHQVTQMGQEVILRCVPISNHLYFYWYRQILGQKVEFLVSFYNNEISEKSEIFDDQFSVERPDGSNFTLKIRSTKLEDSAMYFCATLGGGENTGELFFGEGSRLTVL.

The chain links TRBV6-1 to TRBJ1-1; 11 nucleotides align to TRBD1. The CDR3 is 15 amino acids. CDR1 and CDR2 (germline): MNHNS, SASEGT. After removal of 7 bases from V and 5 bases from J, the junction contained 9 bases not matched to a gene. The DNA for the CDR3 is TGTGCCAGCAAACCGGGACAGGGGGTATGGACTGAAGCTTTCTTT. Its protein is CASKPGQGVWTEAFF.

The V gene is TRBV19, the J gene TRBJ2-5; D is perhaps TRBD1 or TRBD2 (5 bases each). Germline lookup yields CDR1 LNHDA and CDR2 SQIVND (reference sequence). The CDR3 is 13 amino acids. With 8 bases removed from V and 2 bases from J, the gap between germline ends came to 12 bases. The CDR3 DNA sequence: TGTGCCAGTGGGGGAGCGTCTCAAGAGACCCAGTACTTC. It codes for CASGGASQETQYF.

The gene calls are TRBV4-1 and TRBJ2-7, with D hard to call. The CDR3 extends over 14 amino acids. V shed 0 bases and J shed 2 bases, with 8 bases lying between them. Germline V gene lookup returns CDR1 MGHRA and CDR2 YSYEKL. CDR3: CASSQEGRAYEQYF. CDR3 coding DNA: TGCGCCAGCAGCCAAGAGGGAAGGGCCTACGAGCAGTACTTC.

The chain uses TRBV21-1 and TRBJ2-7; the table calls TRBD1, which could not be checked here. TRBV21-1 is deemed a pseudogene. The CDR3 length is 12 residues. The CDR3 sequence is CASSIHSYEQYF. In nucleotides, the CDR3 is TGTGCCAGCAGCATCCATTCCTACGAGCAGTACTTC.